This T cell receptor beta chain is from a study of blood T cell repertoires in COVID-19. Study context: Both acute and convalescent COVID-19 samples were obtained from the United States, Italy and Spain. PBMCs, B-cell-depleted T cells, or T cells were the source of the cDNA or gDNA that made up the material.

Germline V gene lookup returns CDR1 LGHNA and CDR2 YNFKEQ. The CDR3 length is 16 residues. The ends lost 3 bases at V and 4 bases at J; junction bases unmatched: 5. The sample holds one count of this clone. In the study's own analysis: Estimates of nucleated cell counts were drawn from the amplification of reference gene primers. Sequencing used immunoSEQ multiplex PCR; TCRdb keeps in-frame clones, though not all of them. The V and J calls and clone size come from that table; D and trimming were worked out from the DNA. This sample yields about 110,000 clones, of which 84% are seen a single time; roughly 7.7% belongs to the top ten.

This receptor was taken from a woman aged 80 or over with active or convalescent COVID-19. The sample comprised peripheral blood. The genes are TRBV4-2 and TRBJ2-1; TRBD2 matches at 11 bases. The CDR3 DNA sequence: TGTGCCAGCAGCCAGAGACTAGCGGGAAAATACAATGAGCAGTTCTTC. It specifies CASSQRLAGKYNEQFF.